Following are 22 T cell receptor beta chains from one sample sequenced in a study of blood T cell repertoires in COVID-19. Sequenced by immunoSEQ multiplex PCR; TCRdb stores in-frame clones only, minus some. Among under 200,000 clones listed, around three quarters were seen once. Material: peripheral blood. The receptors were gathered from a man between 65 and 79 years old with active or convalescent COVID-19.

The chain carries TRBV6-5 and TRBJ1-2; D gene uncertain. The CDR3 totals 13 residues. V was cut by 3 bases and J by 6 bases, with 11 bases left in between. CDR1 and CDR2 (germline): MNHEY, SVGAGI. CDR3 amino acids: CASSYGGMDGYTF. The CDR3 region has the DNA TGTGCCAGCAGTTATGGAGGAATGGATGGCTACACCTTC.

This clone has just one count. V gene TRBV7-8 combines with J gene TRBJ2-7; 7 bases map to TRBD1. CDR1 is SGHVS, CDR2 FQNEAQ, per germline. After removal of 6 bases from V and 2 bases from J, the junction contained 7 bases not matched to a gene. The CDR3 runs to 14 residues. CDR3 loop: CASSARTGTYEQYF. The CDR3 DNA follows: TGTGCCAGCAGTGCTCGGACAGGAACCTACGAGCAGTACTTC.

A note on this clone: In the same sample, other DNA sequences code for this CDR3. V is TRBV19 and J is TRBJ1-5; TRBD1 matches at 9 bases. After removal of 3 bases from V and 1 base from J, the junction contained 4 bases not matched to a gene. This CDR3 has 16 amino acids. Germline loops: CDR1 LNHDA, CDR2 SQIVND (reference sequence). DNA of the CDR3: TGTGCCAGTAGTATCCCTGGACAGGGGAGCAATCAGCCCCAGCATTTT. This translates into CASSIPGQGSNQPQHF. Full variable domain (rest looked up from reference TRBV19 and TRBJ1-5): DGGITQSPKYLFRKEGQNVTLSCEQNLNHDAMYWYRQDPGQGLRLIYYSQIVNDFQKGDIAEGYSVSREKKESFPLTVTSAQKNPTAFYLCASSIPGQGSNQPQHFGDGTRLSIL.

The chain joins TRBV4-1 to TRBJ1-2; TRBD1 is a possible D gene (6 bases). This CDR3 is built from 14 residues. V dropped 0 bases and J dropped 8 bases, with 13 bases sitting between them. CDR1 and CDR2 from the germline V gene are MGHRA and YSYEKL. Written as DNA, the CDR3 is TGCGCCAGCAGCCAAGATGGAACAGGGAGAGGCTACACCTTC. Residues: CASSQDGTGRGYTF.

This chain uses TRBV7-9 with TRBJ2-1, with D possibly being TRBD2 (6 bases). Trimming cost V 1 base and J 3 bases, with 10 bases left between them. Germline V CDR1 and CDR2: SEHNR, FQNEAQ (reference sequence). The CDR3 loop spans 15 amino acids. CDR3 sequence reads: CASSLGGISYNEQFF. The DNA for the CDR3 is TGTGCCAGCAGCTTAGGCGGGATAAGCTACAATGAGCAGTTCTTC.

V gene TRBV7-9 combines with J gene TRBJ1-2; 8 bases are shared with TRBD1. V was clipped by 4 bases and J by 7 bases; unmatched bases: 11. From germline, CDR1 is SEHNR and CDR2 FQNEAQ (reference sequence). The CDR3 is 15 amino acids. CDR3 in amino acids: CASSSGSTGDLGYTF. CDR3 coding DNA: TGTGCCAGCAGCTCTGGTTCGACAGGGGACCTTGGCTACACCTTC. Drawing the rest from reference TRBV7-9 and TRBJ1-2, the complete variable domain is DTGVSQNPRHKITKRGQNVTFRCDPISEHNRLYWYRQTLGQGPEFLTYFQNEAQLEKSRLLSDRFSAERPKGSFSTLEIQRTEQGDSAMYLCASSSGSTGDLGYTFGSGTRLTVV.

This clone has a handful of counts. The chain carries TRBV9 and TRBJ2-7; D is undetermined. CDR1 is SGDLS, CDR2 YYNGEE, per germline. Between the trimmed V and J ends, which lost 7 bases and 3 bases, there was a span of 8 bases. The CDR3 extends over 11 amino acids. The CDR3 DNA reads as TGTGCCAGCCTCTACAGCTACGAGCAGTACTTC. This codes for CASLYSYEQYF.

The chain has TRBV7-2 and TRBJ1-4, with D possibly TRBD1 on 6 matching bases. Per the germline V gene, CDR1 is SGHTA and CDR2 is FQGNSA. The CDR3 covers 14 residues. The V gene lost 5 bases and the J gene lost 5 bases, with 12 bases spanning the gap. The CDR3 is CASSPDRINEKLFF. As DNA, the CDR3 is TGTGCCAGCAGCCCGGACAGAATCAATGAAAAACTGTTTTTT.

The chain employs TRBV2 and TRBJ1-1, with a possible D match to TRBD1 (6 bases). The ends were cut back, 9 bases at V and 0 bases at J, with 11 bases in the middle. The CDR3 is 13 amino acids. Germline CDR1 is SNHLY and CDR2 is FYNNEI. CDR3 sequence (DNA): TGTGCCAGGAAGACAGGATTGAACACTGAAGCTTTCTTT. It yields the protein CARKTGLNTEAFF.

The chain uses TRBV2 and TRBJ2-5; the match to TRBD1 covers 8 bases. V was clipped by 4 bases and J by 5 bases; unmatched bases: 6. The CDR3 sequence is 14 residues long. Germline loops: CDR1 SNHLY, CDR2 FYNNEI. CDR3 in DNA: TGTGCCAGCAGTGGGACAGGGTCCGAGGAGACCCAGTACTTC. Amino acid sequence: CASSGTGSEETQYF.

This rearrangement joins TRBV15 to TRBJ2-5; the match to TRBD2 covers 12 bases. The CDR3 totals 17 residues. V shed 4 bases and J 5 bases; nucleotides not matched to a gene: 11. Germline V lookup: CDR1 LNHNV, CDR2 YYDKDF (reference sequence). CDR3 region: CATSKTSGRSALETQYF. The CDR3 nucleotides read TGTGCCACCAGCAAGACTAGCGGGAGAAGCGCGCTTGAGACCCAGTACTTC. Full variable domain (missing parts from reference TRBV15 and TRBJ2-5): DAMVIQNPRYQVTQFGKPVTLSCSQTLNHNVMYWYQQKSSQAPKLLFHYYDKDFNNEADTPDNFQSRRPNTSFCFLDIRSPGLGDTAMYLCATSKTSGRSALETQYFGPGTRLLVL.

The sample holds a few counts of this clone. V gene TRBV13 combines with J gene TRBJ2-5, with TRBD2 as a possible D gene (6 bases). Germline CDR1 and CDR2: PRHDT and FYEKMQ (reference sequence). V lost 8 bases, J lost 1 base, and 11 bases lay in between. CDR3 length: 13 amino acids. In DNA, the CDR3 is TGTGCCAGCGAGAGGAGGGGCCAAGAGACCCAGTACTTC. Translated: CASERRGQETQYF.

This clone has only one observation. This chain connects TRBV9 to TRBJ2-1; 7 nucleotides agree with TRBD2. V was clipped by 2 bases and J by 7 bases; unmatched bases: 21. CDR1 and CDR2 (germline): SGDLS, YYNGEE. This CDR3 contains 19 residues. The CDR3 sequence: CASSVGFPGGAGRLNEQFF. DNA for the CDR3: TGTGCCAGCAGCGTCGGATTCCCGGGGGGAGCGGGTCGGCTGAATGAGCAGTTCTTC.

The chain uses TRBV6-5 and TRBJ2-1; D is undetermined. V shed 0 bases and J shed 0 bases, with 9 bases lying between them. Germline CDR1 is MNHEY and CDR2 is SVGAGI. The CDR3 is 16 amino acids. CDR3 DNA sequence: TGTGCCAGCAGTTACTCGAGAGGAAGCTCCTACAATGAGCAGTTCTTC. This codes for CASSYSRGSSYNEQFF.

The rearrangement joins TRBV7-8 to TRBJ2-5; 7 positions agree with TRBD2. Germline assignment: CDR1 SGHVS and CDR2 FQNEAQ. The CDR3 covers 18 residues. With V trimmed by 0 bases and J by 3 bases, 13 bases remained unmatched. This CDR3 is CASSLAVSASGSEETQYF. The CDR3 bases are TGTGCCAGCAGCTTAGCGGTTTCGGCTAGCGGATCGGAAGAGACCCAGTACTTC.

The gene calls are TRBV9 and TRBJ1-2, with D unresolved. The CDR3 contains 15 residues. V lost 0 bases and J lost 2, with 11 bases in between. Germline V CDR1 and CDR2: SGDLS, YYNGEE. CDR3 in amino acids: CASSVAMAANYGYTF. In nucleotides, the CDR3 is TGTGCCAGCAGCGTAGCCATGGCAGCGAACTATGGCTACACCTTC.

The DNA for the CDR3 is TGTGCCAGCAGTTCCCGCAGACTAGCCAACTACAATGAGCAGTTCTTC. Translated, it gives CASSSRRLANYNEQFF. The rearrangement joins TRBV6-2 or TRBV6-3 to TRBJ2-1; 7 bases align to TRBD2. The J segment lost 3 bases and the V segment lost 4 bases, leaving 9 bases of the junction unmatched. Germline-derived CDR1 and CDR2 are MNHEY and SVGEGT. The CDR3 sequence is 16 residues long.

The V and J genes are TRBV7-3 and TRBJ2-7, with D unclear. V lost 0 bases to trimming and J lost 5 bases, with 2 bases between them. This CDR3 is built from 11 residues. Germline-derived CDR1 and CDR2 are SGHTA and FQGTGA. CDR3 protein: CASSLTNEQYF. CDR3 nucleotide sequence: TGTGCCAGCAGCTTAACCAACGAGCAGTACTTC.

This rearrangement joins TRBV5-1 to TRBJ2-3; maybe TRBD2 (6 bases). Germline CDR1 reads SGHRS; CDR2 reads YFSETQ. V was trimmed by 0 bases and J by 6 bases, leaving 20 bases between them. The CDR3 is 17 residues long. The CDR3 DNA sequence: TGCGCCAGCAGCTTGGACGGGACTCCCACCATCACTGATACGCAGTATTTT. Protein product: CASSLDGTPTITDTQYF.

The chain is built from TRBV6-2 or TRBV6-3 and TRBJ2-1; 11 bases are a match to TRBD1. The germline V gene encodes CDR1 MNHEY and CDR2 SVGEGT. There are 16 residues in the CDR3. The J segment lost 7 bases and the V segment lost 4 bases, leaving 9 bases of the junction unmatched. The CDR3 reads CASSFSGTGGKNEQFF. Here the CDR3 DNA reads TGTGCCAGCAGTTTCTCCGGGACAGGGGGTAAGAATGAGCAGTTCTTC.

The chain uses TRBV20-1 and TRBJ1-3; D call uncertain. The germline gives CDR1 DFQATT, CDR2 SNEGSKA (reference sequence). The CDR3 spans 13 residues. The V gene lost 3 bases and the J gene lost 0 bases, with 6 bases spanning the gap. DNA for the CDR3: TGCAGTGCTAGTTTAAACTCTGGAAACACCATATATTTT. This sequence encodes CSASLNSGNTIYF.

The chain combines TRBV2 with TRBJ2-1; D is uncertain. Trimming removed 6 bases at V and 3 bases at J, with 9 bases between. The CDR3 consists of 13 residues. Germline V CDR1 and CDR2: SNHLY, FYNNEI. The CDR3: CASRSSGYNEQFF. The CDR3 DNA reads as TGTGCCAGCAGGTCTAGTGGCTACAATGAGCAGTTCTTC.